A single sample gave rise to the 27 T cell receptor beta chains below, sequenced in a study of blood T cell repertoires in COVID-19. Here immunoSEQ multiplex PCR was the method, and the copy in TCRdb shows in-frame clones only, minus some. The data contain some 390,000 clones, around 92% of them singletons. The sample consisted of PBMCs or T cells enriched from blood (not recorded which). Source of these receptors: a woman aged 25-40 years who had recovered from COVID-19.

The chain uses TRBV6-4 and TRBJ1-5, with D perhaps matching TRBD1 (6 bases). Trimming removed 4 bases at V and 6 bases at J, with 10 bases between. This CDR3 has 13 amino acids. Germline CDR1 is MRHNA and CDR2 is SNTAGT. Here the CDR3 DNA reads TGTGCCAGCAGTGTCGAAGGGGGTCAGCCCCAGCATTTT. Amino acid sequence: CASSVEGGQPQHF.

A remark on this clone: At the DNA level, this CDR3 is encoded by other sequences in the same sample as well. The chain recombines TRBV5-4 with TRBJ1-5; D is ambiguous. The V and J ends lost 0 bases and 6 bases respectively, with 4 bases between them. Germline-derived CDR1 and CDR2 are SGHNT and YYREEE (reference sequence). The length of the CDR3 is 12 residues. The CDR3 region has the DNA TGTGCCAGCAGCTTGGCGGGTCAGCCCCAGCATTTT. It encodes CASSLAGQPQHF.

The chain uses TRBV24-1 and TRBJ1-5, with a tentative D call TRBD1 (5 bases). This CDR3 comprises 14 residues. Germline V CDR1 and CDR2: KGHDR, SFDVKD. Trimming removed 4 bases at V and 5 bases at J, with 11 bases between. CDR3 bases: TGTGCCACCAGTGACCCCGACAGAGATCAGCCCCAGCATTTT. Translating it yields CATSDPDRDQPQHF.

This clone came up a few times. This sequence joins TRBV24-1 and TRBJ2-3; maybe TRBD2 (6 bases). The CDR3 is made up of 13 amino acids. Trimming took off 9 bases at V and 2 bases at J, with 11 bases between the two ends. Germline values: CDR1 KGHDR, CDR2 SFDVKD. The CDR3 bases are TGTGCCACCGAAGCGGACTACACAGATACGCAGTATTTT. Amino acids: CATEADYTDTQYF.

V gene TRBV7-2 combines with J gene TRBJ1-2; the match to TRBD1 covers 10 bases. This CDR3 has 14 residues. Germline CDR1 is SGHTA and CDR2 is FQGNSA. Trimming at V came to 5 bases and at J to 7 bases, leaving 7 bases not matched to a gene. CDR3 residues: CASSKGQGSLGYTF. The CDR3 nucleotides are TGTGCCAGCAGCAAGGGACAGGGGTCTCTTGGCTACACCTTC.

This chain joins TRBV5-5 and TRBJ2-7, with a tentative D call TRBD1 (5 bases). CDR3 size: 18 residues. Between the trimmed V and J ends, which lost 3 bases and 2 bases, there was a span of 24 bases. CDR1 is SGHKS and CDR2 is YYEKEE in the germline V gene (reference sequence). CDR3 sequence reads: CASSSKFQDRLIAYEQYF. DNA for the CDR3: TGTGCCAGCAGCTCTAAATTTCAAGACAGACTGATCGCCTACGAGCAGTACTTC.

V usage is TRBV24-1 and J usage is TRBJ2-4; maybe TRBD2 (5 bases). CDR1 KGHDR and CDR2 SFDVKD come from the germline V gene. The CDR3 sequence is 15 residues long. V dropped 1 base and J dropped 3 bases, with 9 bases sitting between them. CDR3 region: CATSDFSSGKNIQYF. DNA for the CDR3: TGTGCCACCAGTGATTTTTCCAGCGGCAAAAACATTCAGTACTTC.

CDR3 loop: CAISSSGGLGETQYF. The CDR3 DNA reads as TGTGCCATCAGTTCTAGCGGGGGGTTGGGAGAGACCCAGTACTTC. V and J are TRBV10-3 and TRBJ2-5; 11 bases align to TRBD2. Germline V lookup: CDR1 ENHRY, CDR2 SYGVKD. V lost 5 bases, J lost 4 bases, and 6 bases stayed unmatched. This CDR3 contains 15 residues.

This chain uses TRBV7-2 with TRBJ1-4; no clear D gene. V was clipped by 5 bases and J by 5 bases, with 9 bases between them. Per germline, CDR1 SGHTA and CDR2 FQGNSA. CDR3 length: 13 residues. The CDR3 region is CASSLRRNEKLFF. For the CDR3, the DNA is TGTGCCAGCAGCCTCCGGCGGAATGAAAAACTGTTTTTT.

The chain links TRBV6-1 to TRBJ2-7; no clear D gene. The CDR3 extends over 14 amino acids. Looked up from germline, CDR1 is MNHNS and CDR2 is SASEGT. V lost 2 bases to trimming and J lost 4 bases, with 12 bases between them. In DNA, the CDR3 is TGTGCCAGCAGTGAACTGGCGCCGACTTACGAGCAGTACTTC. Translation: CASSELAPTYEQYF.

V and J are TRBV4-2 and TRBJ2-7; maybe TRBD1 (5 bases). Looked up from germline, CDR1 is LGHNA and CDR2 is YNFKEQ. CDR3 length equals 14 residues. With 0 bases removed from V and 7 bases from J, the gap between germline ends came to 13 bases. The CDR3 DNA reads TGTGCCAGCAGCCAAGAGTTCCCGGCAGGGGAGCAGTACTTC. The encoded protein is CASSQEFPAGEQYF.

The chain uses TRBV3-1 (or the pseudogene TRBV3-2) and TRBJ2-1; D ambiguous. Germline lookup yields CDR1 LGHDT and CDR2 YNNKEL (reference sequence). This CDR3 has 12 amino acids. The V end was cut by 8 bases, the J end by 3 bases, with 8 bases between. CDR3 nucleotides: TGTGCCAGCTCTAGTGTCTACAATGAGCAGTTCTTC. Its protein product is CASSSVYNEQFF.

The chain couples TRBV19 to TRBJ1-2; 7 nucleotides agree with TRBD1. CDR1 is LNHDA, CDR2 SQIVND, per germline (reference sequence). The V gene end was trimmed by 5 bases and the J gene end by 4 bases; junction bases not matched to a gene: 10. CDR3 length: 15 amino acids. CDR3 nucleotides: TGTGCCAGTAGTTCGGACAGGAGATCCGCCTATGGCTACACCTTC. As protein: CASSSDRRSAYGYTF.

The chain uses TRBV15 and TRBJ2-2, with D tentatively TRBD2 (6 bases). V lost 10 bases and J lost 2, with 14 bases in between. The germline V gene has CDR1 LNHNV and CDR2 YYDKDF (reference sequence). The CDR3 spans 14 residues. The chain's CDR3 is CAIGAGPNTGELFF. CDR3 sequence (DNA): TGTGCCATAGGGGCGGGACCAAACACCGGGGAGCTGTTTTTT.

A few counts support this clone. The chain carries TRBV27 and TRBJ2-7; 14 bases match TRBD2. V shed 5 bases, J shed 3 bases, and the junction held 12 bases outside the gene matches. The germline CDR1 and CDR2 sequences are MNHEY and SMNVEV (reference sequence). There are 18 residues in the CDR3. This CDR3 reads CASSAPGLAGEGVYEQYF. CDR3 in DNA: TGTGCCAGCAGTGCACCGGGACTAGCGGGAGAGGGGGTCTACGAGCAGTACTTC.

This CDR3 reads CASSQEGGGNSPLHF. DNA for the CDR3: TGCGCCAGCAGCCAAGAGGGTGGAGGGAATTCACCCCTCCACTTT. The rearrangement uses TRBV4-1 and TRBJ1-6, with unresolved D. CDR1 and CDR2 (germline): MGHRA, YSYEKL. The CDR3 is 15 residues long. Trimming removed 0 bases from V and 7 bases from J, with 10 bases in between.

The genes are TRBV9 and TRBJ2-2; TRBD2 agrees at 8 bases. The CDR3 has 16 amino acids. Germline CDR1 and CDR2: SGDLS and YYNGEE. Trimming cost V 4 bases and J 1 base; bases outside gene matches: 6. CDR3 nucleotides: TGTGCCAGCAGCCCCCCTAGCGGGCAGAACACCGGGGAGCTGTTTTTT. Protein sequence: CASSPPSGQNTGELFF. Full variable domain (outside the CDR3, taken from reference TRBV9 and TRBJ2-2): DSGVTQTPKHLITATGQRVTLRCSPRSGDLSVYWYQQSLDQGLQFLIQYYNGEERAKGNILERFSAQQFPDLHSELNLSSLELGDSALYFCASSPPSGQNTGELFFGEGSRLTVL.

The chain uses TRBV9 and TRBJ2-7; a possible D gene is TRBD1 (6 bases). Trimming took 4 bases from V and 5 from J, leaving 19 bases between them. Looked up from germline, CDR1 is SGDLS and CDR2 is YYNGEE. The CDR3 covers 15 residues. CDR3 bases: TGTGCCAGCAGCCCCAATCAGGGGATTGGAGACGAGCAGTACTTC. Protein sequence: CASSPNQGIGDEQYF.

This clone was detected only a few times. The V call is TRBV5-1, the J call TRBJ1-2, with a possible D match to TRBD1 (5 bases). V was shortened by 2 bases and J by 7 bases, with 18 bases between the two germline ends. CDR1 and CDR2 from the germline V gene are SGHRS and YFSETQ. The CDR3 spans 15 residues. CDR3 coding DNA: TGCGCCAGCAGCTTAGGCTGGGGCGCCGGTTTTGGCTACACCTTC. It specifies CASSLGWGAGFGYTF. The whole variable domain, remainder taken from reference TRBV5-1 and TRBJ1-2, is KAGVTQTPRYLIKTRGQQVTLSCSPISGHRSVSWYQQTPGQGLQFLFEYFSETQRNKGNFPGRFSGRQFSNSRSEMNVSTLELGDSALYLCASSLGWGAGFGYTFGSGTRLTVV.

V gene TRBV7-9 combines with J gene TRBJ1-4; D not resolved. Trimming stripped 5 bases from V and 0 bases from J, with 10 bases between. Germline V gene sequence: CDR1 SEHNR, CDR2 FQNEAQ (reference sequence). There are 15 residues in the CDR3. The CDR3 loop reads CASSPPGSTNEKLFF. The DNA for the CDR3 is TGTGCCAGCAGCCCGCCCGGGTCAACTAATGAAAAACTGTTTTTT.

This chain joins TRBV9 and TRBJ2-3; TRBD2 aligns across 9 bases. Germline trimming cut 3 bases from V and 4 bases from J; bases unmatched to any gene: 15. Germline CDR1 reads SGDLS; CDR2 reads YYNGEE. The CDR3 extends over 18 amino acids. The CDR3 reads CASSAPTRASGVSDTQYF. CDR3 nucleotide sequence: TGTGCCAGCAGCGCCCCAACCCGAGCTAGCGGGGTCTCAGATACGCAGTATTTT.

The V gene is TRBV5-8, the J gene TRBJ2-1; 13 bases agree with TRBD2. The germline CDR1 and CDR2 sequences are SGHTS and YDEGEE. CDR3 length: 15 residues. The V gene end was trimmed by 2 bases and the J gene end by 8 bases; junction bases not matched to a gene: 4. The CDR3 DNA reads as TGTGCCAGCAGCTTCGGACTAGCGGGAGACGATGAGCAGTTCTTC. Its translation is CASSFGLAGDDEQFF.

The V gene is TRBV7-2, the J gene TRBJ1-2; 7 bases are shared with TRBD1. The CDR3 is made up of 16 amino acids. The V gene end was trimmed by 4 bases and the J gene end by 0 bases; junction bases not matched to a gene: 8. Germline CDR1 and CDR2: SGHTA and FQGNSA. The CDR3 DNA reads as TGTGCCAGCAGCTGGACAGGAGGACAAACTAACTATGGCTACACCTTC. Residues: CASSWTGGQTNYGYTF.

The CDR3 DNA follows: TGCGCCAGCAGTGAGTCTACTAGCGGGAGTGAGCAGTTCTTC. Its protein product is CASSESTSGSEQFF. This rearrangement joins TRBV10-1 to TRBJ2-1; 11 bases are a match to TRBD2. The CDR3 covers 14 residues. Germline lookup yields CDR1 WNHNN and CDR2 SYGVQD (reference sequence). Trimming cost V 0 bases and J 9 bases; bases outside gene matches: 1.

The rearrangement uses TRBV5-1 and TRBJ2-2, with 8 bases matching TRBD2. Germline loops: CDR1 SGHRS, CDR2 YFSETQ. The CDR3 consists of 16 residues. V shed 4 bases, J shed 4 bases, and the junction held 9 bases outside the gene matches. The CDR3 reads CASSPRTSRSTGELFF. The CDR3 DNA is TGCGCCAGCAGCCCTAGGACTAGCAGGAGCACCGGGGAGCTGTTTTTT. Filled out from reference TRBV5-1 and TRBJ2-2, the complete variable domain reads KAGVTQTPRYLIKTRGQQVTLSCSPISGHRSVSWYQQTPGQGLQFLFEYFSETQRNKGNFPGRFSGRQFSNSRSEMNVSTLELGDSALYLCASSPRTSRSTGELFFGEGSRLTVL.

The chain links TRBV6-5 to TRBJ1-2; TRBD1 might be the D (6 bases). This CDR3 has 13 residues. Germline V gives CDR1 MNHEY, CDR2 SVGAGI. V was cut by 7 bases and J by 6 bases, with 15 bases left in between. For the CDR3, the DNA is TGTGCCAGCAAACGGGGGGCTTGGGATGGCTACACCTTC. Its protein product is CASKRGAWDGYTF.

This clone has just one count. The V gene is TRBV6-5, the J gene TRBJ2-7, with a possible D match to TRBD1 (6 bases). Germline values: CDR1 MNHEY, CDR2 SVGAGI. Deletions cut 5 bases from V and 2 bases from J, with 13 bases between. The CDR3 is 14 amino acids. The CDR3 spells CASSNRDMTYEQYF. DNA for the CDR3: TGTGCCAGCAGTAACAGGGATATGACCTACGAGCAGTACTTC.